These 24 T cell receptor beta chains were sequenced from one sample in a study of T cell repertoires in cytomegalovirus infection. TCRdb recomputed calls from the reads with MiXCR, one row per CDR3 protein. Of fewer than 200,000 distinct CDR3 sequences listed, roughly an eighth are singletons. The sequenced sample was PBMCs. All receptors come from a human donor in good health (CMV status not recorded). Some clones in this sample may be carry-over from other donors' samples.

This clonotype was observed many times. CDR3 nucleotide sequence: TGTGCCAGCAGCCCCACCGAAGGAGTTAACACTGAAGCTTTCTTT. It encodes CASSPTEGVNTEAFF. The chain employs TRBV7-3 and TRBJ1-1; D not certain. The germline V and J ends were trimmed by 5 bases and 2 bases, with 15 bases remaining between them. Germline CDR1 reads SGHTA; CDR2 reads FQGTGA. This CDR3 has 15 residues.

The sample holds a few counts of this clonotype. This chain connects TRBV14 to TRBJ1-4; D might be TRBD1 (6 bases). This CDR3 contains 16 residues. The germline gives CDR1 SGHDN, CDR2 FVKESK. V lost 3 bases, J lost 3 bases, and 14 bases lay in between. For the CDR3, the DNA is TGTGCCAGCAGCCAGTCAAGGGGGAAGGCTAATGAAAAACTGTTTTTT. Residues: CASSQSRGKANEKLFF.

Of note for this clonotype: This sequence may be a read error, since a much larger clone differs from it by one base. This sequence joins TRBV7-2 and TRBJ1-1; the D gene is possibly TRBD1 (6 bases). Germline CDR1 and CDR2: SGHTA and FQGNSA. The CDR3 sequence is 14 residues long. V was cut by 10 bases and J by 7 bases, with 22 bases left in between. The CDR3 here is CANRTTSGALEAFF. The CDR3 nucleotides read TGTGCCAACAGAACAACCTCAGGGGCCCTTGAAGCTTTCTTT.

The table lists this clonotype with many counts. The chain uses TRBV7-2 and TRBJ2-7; D gene ambiguous. Looked up from germline, CDR1 is SGHTA and CDR2 is FQGNSA. This CDR3 is built from 12 residues. Trimming took 5 bases from V and 7 from J, leaving 12 bases between them. The CDR3: CASSPRSVEQYF. In nucleotides, the CDR3 is TGTGCCAGCAGCCCAAGATCCGTAGAGCAGTACTTC.

This clonotype has ten or more counts. The chain employs TRBV7-2 and TRBJ2-7; no firm D call. The CDR3 length is 15 residues. CDR1 and CDR2 (germline): SGHTA, FQGNSA. V lost 4 bases and J lost 0, with 13 bases in between. CDR3 amino acids: CASSWQVLSSYEQYF. The CDR3 bases are TGTGCCAGCAGCTGGCAGGTCCTGAGCTCCTACGAGCAGTACTTC. The full variable domain, rest sourced from reference TRBV7-2 and TRBJ2-7, is GAGVSQSPSNKVTEKGKDVELRCDPISGHTALYWYRQSLGQGLEFLIYFQGNSAPDKSGLPSDRFSAERTGGSVSTLTIQRTQQEDSAVYLCASSWQVLSSYEQYFGPGTRLTVT.

This clonotype came up a few times. V and J are TRBV2 and TRBJ2-1; the D is unclear. Deletions cut 7 bases from V and 9 bases from J, with 16 bases between. The CDR3 length is 13 residues. The germline gives CDR1 SNHLY, CDR2 FYNNEI. The CDR3 DNA is TGTGCCAGCAATATGAATCCACAAGGTGAGCAGTTCTTC. Translating gives CASNMNPQGEQFF.

The chain recombines TRBV12-3 or TRBV12-4 with TRBJ2-1, with D tentatively TRBD2 (6 bases). V lost 2 bases, J lost 5 bases, and 10 bases lay in between. This CDR3 spans 14 amino acids. CDR3 coding DNA: TGTGCCAGCAGTTTAATTGGCGGGAACAATGAGCAGTTCTTC. Its translation is CASSLIGGNNEQFF.

This chain joins TRBV25-1 and TRBJ2-6; the D gene is possibly TRBD2 (5 bases). Trimming shortened V by 5 bases and J by 4 bases, and 12 bases separated the two germline ends. This CDR3 contains 15 residues. Germline loops: CDR1 MGHDK, CDR2 SYGVNS. DNA for the CDR3: TGTGCCAGCAGTACAACGGGGTACGGGGCCAACGTCCTGACTTTC. Translation gives CASSTTGYGANVLTF.

In this sample, this clonotype turned up many times. The J gene is TRBJ2-1, the V gene TRBV7-2; either TRBD1 or TRBD2 may fit D (5 bases each). Deletions cut 1 base from V and 0 bases from J, with 7 bases between. In germline, CDR1 is SGHTA, CDR2 FQGNSA. The CDR3 has 15 residues. Here the CDR3 reads CASSLEGTSYNEQFF. The CDR3 DNA reads TGTGCCAGCAGCTTAGAAGGGACCTCCTACAATGAGCAGTTCTTC.

In this sample, this clonotype turned up a few times. The rearrangement links TRBV15 to TRBJ2-7; TRBD2 might be the D (5 bases). V gave up 0 bases and J gave up 5 bases, with 11 bases separating them. CDR1 is LNHNV, CDR2 YYDKDF, per germline (reference sequence). The CDR3 consists of 14 residues. The CDR3 nucleotides read TGTGCCACCAGCAGAGATGGAGGAGGCAACGAGCAGTACTTC. Amino acid sequence: CATSRDGGGNEQYF.

This clonotype was observed once. The chain combines TRBV29-1 with TRBJ1-2, with 9 bases aligning to TRBD1. The CDR3 length is 12 residues. The V gene's germline CDR1 is SQVTM and CDR2 ANQGSEA. Unmatched junction bases numbered 3, after V lost 8 bases and J lost 2 bases. CDR3 bases: TGCAGCACGGGACAGGGAAACTATGGCTACACCTTC. Translated: CSTGQGNYGYTF.

This clonotype showed up many times. V gene TRBV7-9 combines with J gene TRBJ2-4, with 10 bases fitting TRBD2. This CDR3 contains 17 residues. V lost 4 bases, J lost 6 bases, and 12 bases stayed unmatched. Germline-derived CDR1 and CDR2 are SEHNR and FQNEAQ (reference sequence). As DNA, the CDR3 is TGTGCCAGCAGCTCCACCTTAGCGGGAGGAATAGTAAACATTCAGTACTTC. Translating gives CASSSTLAGGIVNIQYF.

This clonotype showed up just a few times. The V and J genes are TRBV27 and TRBJ2-1; the D is unclear. Germline V gene sequence: CDR1 MNHEY, CDR2 SMNVEV (reference sequence). This CDR3 region has 14 residues. V shed 3 bases and J shed 5 bases, with 11 bases lying between them. CDR3 bases: TGTGCCAGCAGTTTTATACCGTCCCACAATGAGCAGTTCTTC. Protein: CASSFIPSHNEQFF.

Many counts were recorded for this clonotype. The gene calls are TRBV28 and TRBJ1-4; D is uncertain. The germline gives CDR1 MDHEN, CDR2 SYDVKM. V was pared by 5 bases and J by 5 bases, with 9 bases between. The CDR3 length is 13 residues. CDR3 bases: TGTGCCAGCAGTCCCAACGGAAATGAAAAACTGTTTTTT. This sequence encodes CASSPNGNEKLFF.

This clonotype was found many times. The V call is TRBV7-9, the J call TRBJ2-1, with D maybe TRBD2 (5 bases). Between the trimmed V and J ends, which lost 5 bases and 7 bases, there was a span of 15 bases. The CDR3 totals 14 residues. CDR1 SEHNR and CDR2 FQNEAQ come from the germline V gene (reference sequence). The CDR3: CASSLRQSGNEQFF. The CDR3 DNA sequence: TGTGCCAGCAGCCTACGACAATCGGGGAATGAGCAGTTCTTC. The full variable domain, rest sourced from reference TRBV7-9 and TRBJ2-1, is DTGVSQNPRHKITKRGQNVTFRCDPISEHNRLYWYRQTLGQGPEFLTYFQNEAQLEKSRLLSDRFSAERPKGSFSTLEIQRTEQGDSAMYLCASSLRQSGNEQFFGPGTRLTVL.

The sample holds many counts of this clonotype. The chain combines TRBV6-1 with TRBJ2-7, with D perhaps TRBD2 (6 bases). The CDR3 sequence is 13 residues long. The V gene's germline CDR1 is MNHNS and CDR2 SASEGT. The V gene lost 3 bases and the J gene lost 6 bases, with 12 bases spanning the gap. DNA of the CDR3: TGTGCCAGCAGTGATGCCCGGAGGGGCGAGCAGTACTTC. Encoded protein: CASSDARRGEQYF.

This clonotype occurred many times. This chain links TRBV7-2 with TRBJ2-7; no definite D call. CDR1 and CDR2 (germline): SGHTA, FQGNSA. V gave up 2 bases and J gave up 2 bases, with 4 bases separating them. This CDR3 has 12 amino acids. CDR3 residues: CASSLQTYEQYF. The CDR3 region has the DNA TGTGCCAGCAGCTTACAAACCTACGAGCAGTACTTC. Drawing the rest from reference TRBV7-2 and TRBJ2-7, the complete variable domain is GAGVSQSPSNKVTEKGKDVELRCDPISGHTALYWYRQSLGQGLEFLIYFQGNSAPDKSGLPSDRFSAERTGGSVSTLTIQRTQQEDSAVYLCASSLQTYEQYFGPGTRLTVT.

CDR3 sequence (DNA): TGTGCCAGCAGTTTATATCGGGGGGCAGGGCTCCTAGGAGAAGCTTTCTTT. Translation: CASSLYRGAGLLGEAFF. The V gene is TRBV27, the J gene TRBJ1-1; maybe TRBD1 (6 bases). This CDR3 spans 17 amino acids. With 1 base removed from V and 8 bases from J, the gap between germline ends came to 23 bases. Germline CDR1 reads MNHEY; CDR2 reads SMNVEV (reference sequence).

J is TRBJ2-1 and V is TRBV7-3; 7 positions agree with TRBD1. V lost 2 bases to trimming and J lost 2 bases; unmatched junction nucleotides: 3. CDR3 length: 15 amino acids. Germline V lookup: CDR1 SGHTA, CDR2 FQGTGA. The CDR3 is CASSLDRAAYNEQFF. The CDR3 DNA reads as TGTGCCAGCAGCTTAGACAGGGCCGCCTACAATGAGCAGTTCTTC.

The V gene is TRBV5-1, the J gene TRBJ2-7; D gene ambiguous. The V and J ends lost 1 base and 3 bases respectively, with 11 bases between them. This CDR3 is 14 amino acids long. The germline V gene has CDR1 SGHRS and CDR2 YFSETQ. The CDR3 loop reads CASSLYQGLYEQYF. CDR3 in DNA: TGCGCCAGCAGCTTGTATCAAGGCCTCTACGAGCAGTACTTC.

This chain joins TRBV30 and TRBJ2-1, with TRBD2 matching 8 bases. The CDR3 covers 16 residues. Germline CDR1 is GTSNPN and CDR2 is SVGIG (reference sequence). V gave up 2 bases and J gave up 3 bases; unmatched junction bases: 9. CDR3 amino acids: CAWSSTSGASYNEQFF. The CDR3 DNA reads as TGTGCCTGGAGTTCAACTAGCGGAGCTAGCTACAATGAGCAGTTCTTC.

This clonotype was observed at least ten times. The chain carries TRBV7-2 and TRBJ2-7; possibly TRBD1 or TRBD2 for D (5 bases each). CDR3 length: 16 amino acids. Germline V gene sequence: CDR1 SGHTA, CDR2 FQGNSA. Trimming pared 3 bases from V and 2 bases from J, leaving 17 bases between. CDR3 sequence: CASSFRRGRDPYEQYF. The CDR3 DNA sequence: TGTGCCAGCAGCTTCCGGCGCGGTCGGGACCCCTACGAGCAGTACTTC.

Regarding this clonotype: A clone one base away is much larger, so this may be a read error. The chain has TRBV2 and TRBJ1-6; D call uncertain. Trimming cost V 6 bases and J 2 bases, with 8 bases left between them. Looked up from germline, CDR1 is SNHLY and CDR2 is FYNNEI. This CDR3 contains 14 residues. CDR3 residues: CASRREAYNSPLHF. The CDR3 DNA sequence: TGTGCCAGCAGGCGCGAGGCCTATAATTCACCCCTCCACTTT.

The sample holds many counts of this clonotype. The chain joins TRBV7-8 to TRBJ2-7; TRBD2 agrees at 13 bases. CDR1 is SGHVS and CDR2 is FQNEAQ in the germline V gene. The V gene end was trimmed by 5 bases and the J gene end by 2 bases; junction bases not matched to a gene: 3. The CDR3 covers 15 residues. The CDR3, as DNA: TGTGCCAGCAGCCCTGGGACTAGCGGGACCTACGAGCAGTACTTC. Its protein is CASSPGTSGTYEQYF.